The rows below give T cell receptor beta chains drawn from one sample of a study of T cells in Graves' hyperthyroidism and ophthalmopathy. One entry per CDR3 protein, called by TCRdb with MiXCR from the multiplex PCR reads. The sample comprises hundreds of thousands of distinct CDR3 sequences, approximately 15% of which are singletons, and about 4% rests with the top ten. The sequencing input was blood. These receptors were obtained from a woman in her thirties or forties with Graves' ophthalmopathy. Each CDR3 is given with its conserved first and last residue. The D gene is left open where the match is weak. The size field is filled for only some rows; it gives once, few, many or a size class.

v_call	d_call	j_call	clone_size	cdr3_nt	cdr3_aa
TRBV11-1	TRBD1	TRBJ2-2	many	TGTGCCAGCAGCTTGACAGGGGGCGGTCTGACCGGGGAGCTGTTTTTT	CASSLTGGGLTGELFF
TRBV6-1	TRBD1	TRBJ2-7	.	TGTGCCAGCAGACAGGGGTCTGGCTACGAGCAGTACTTC	CASRQGSGYEQYF
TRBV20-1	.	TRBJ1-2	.	TGCAGTGCTAGAGAGGGAGGTAGCGAGGGCTACACCTTC	CSAREGGSEGYTF
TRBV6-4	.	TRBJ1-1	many	TGTGCCAGCAGTAACCCCGAGGCAGGATCCCCTAGCACTGAAGCTTTCTTT	CASSNPEAGSPSTEAFF
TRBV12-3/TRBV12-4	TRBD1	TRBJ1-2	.	TGTGCCAGCAGTACAGGGGGACGCTACACCTTC	CASSTGGRYTF
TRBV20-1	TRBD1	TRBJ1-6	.	TGCAGTGCTAGAAACCCGGGACAGGAAAAGGAGTCACCCCTCCACTTT	CSARNPGQEKESPLHF
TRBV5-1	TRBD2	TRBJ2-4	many	TGCGCCAGCAGCTTGACTAGCGGAGCAAACATTCAGTACTTC	CASSLTSGANIQYF
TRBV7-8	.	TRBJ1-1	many	TGTGCCAGCAGCTTAGGGGATGGGTTGGCTTTCTTT	CASSLGDGLAFF
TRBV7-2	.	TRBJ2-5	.	TGTGCCAGCAGCACCTGGGGACAAGCACAAGAGACCCAGTACTTC	CASSTWGQAQETQYF
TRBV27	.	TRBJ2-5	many	TGTGCCAGCAACCTTCGTCCCCCGGCTACCCGTCGGCAAGAGACCCAGTACTTC	CASNLRPPATRRQETQYF
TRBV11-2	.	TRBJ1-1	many	TGTGCCAGCAGCTTAGAGGGGTGGACTGGGAACACTGAAGCTTTCTTT	CASSLEGWTGNTEAFF
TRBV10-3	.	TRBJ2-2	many	TGTGCCATCAGTGACGTTGAAGTTGTATGGACAGATAACACCGGGGAGCTGTTTTTT	CAISDVEVVWTDNTGELFF
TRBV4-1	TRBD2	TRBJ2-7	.	TGCGCCAGCAGCCAAGATCGGACGGGAGGTGACGAGCAGTACTTC	CASSQDRTGGDEQYF
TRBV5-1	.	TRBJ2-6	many	TGCGCCAGCAGCGTCGACACGGGGGCCAACGTCCTGACTTTC	CASSVDTGANVLTF
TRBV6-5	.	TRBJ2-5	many	TGTGCCAGCAGACAGGGTCGCGCCTTGGGTGAGACCCAGTACTTC	CASRQGRALGETQYF
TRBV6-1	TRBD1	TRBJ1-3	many	TGTGCCAGCAGCGGACAGGGAAGAAACACCATATATTTT	CASSGQGRNTIYF
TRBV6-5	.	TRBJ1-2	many	TGTGCCAGCAGTTACTCGATACAGGGTAGTACCTATGGCTACACCTTC	CASSYSIQGSTYGYTF
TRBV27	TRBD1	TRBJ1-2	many	TGTGCCAGCAGCCCAGACACGACAGGGACGGGGGGCTACACCTTC	CASSPDTTGTGGYTF
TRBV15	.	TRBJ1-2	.	TGTGCCACCAGCAGAGTCCGGGGGCCCGATGGCTACACCTTC	CATSRVRGPDGYTF
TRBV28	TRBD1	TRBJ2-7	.	TGTGCGAGTAACACAGGGGCTGGCGAGCAGTACTTC	CASNTGAGEQYF
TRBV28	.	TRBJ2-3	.	TGTGCCAGCAGTTTCGGAGTCAGGAGTTCAGATACGCAGTATTTT	CASSFGVRSSDTQYF
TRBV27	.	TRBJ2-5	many	TGTGCCAGCAGCTCTTGGGGCGGCCAAGAGACCCAGTACTTC	CASSSWGGQETQYF
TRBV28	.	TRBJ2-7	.	TGTGCCAGCAGTTTATTACAGGAGCGACCCTACGAGCAGTACTTC	CASSLLQERPYEQYF
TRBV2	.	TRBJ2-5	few	TGTGCCACCAGAGGAGGGGGGGCACAAGAGACCCAGTACTTC	CATRGGGAQETQYF
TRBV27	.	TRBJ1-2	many	TGTGCCAGCAGGTGGATAGAGGACGACTATGGCTACACCTTC	CASRWIEDDYGYTF
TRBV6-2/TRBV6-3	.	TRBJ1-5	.	TGTGCCAGCAGACTTAAGACAGCCCGAACTCCCAATCAGCCCCAGCATTTT	CASRLKTARTPNQPQHF
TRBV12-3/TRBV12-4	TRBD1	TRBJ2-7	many	TGTGCCAGCAGCCGACCGGGACAGGGGGTCTACGAGCAGTACTTC	CASSRPGQGVYEQYF
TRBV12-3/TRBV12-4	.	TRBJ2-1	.	TGTGCCAGCAGCCGCCGGGGGCAGGGAAACAATGAGCAGTTCTTC	CASSRRGQGNNEQFF
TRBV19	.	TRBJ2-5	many	TGTGCCAGTTCCCAAAAGGGGGACCAAGAGACCCAGTACTTC	CASSQKGDQETQYF
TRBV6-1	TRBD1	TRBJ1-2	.	TGTGCCTGCACCTCGAAAGGGGGCGGCTATGGCTACACCTTC	CACTSKGGGYGYTF
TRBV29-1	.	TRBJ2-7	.	TGCAGCGTGGAAGACGACACTGGGGGCTCCTACGAGCAGTACTTC	CSVEDDTGGSYEQYF
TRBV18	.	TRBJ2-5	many	TGTGCCAGCTCACCGACGGAACAGCACCAAGAGACCCAGTACTTC	CASSPTEQHQETQYF
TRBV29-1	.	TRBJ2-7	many	TGCAGCGTTGAAGTTTTCCCCGACAGCTACGAGCAGTACTTC	CSVEVFPDSYEQYF
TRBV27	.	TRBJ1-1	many	TGTGCCAGCAGCCAAAATTTGTACCGGCCGGAAGCTTTCTTT	CASSQNLYRPEAFF
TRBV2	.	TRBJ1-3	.	TGTGCCAGCAGTGAAAGCTCGGGGGCTGGAAACACCATATATTTT	CASSESSGAGNTIYF
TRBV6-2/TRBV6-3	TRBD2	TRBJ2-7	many	TGTGCCAGCAACTGGTTAGCGGGAGCCTCCTACGAGCAGTACTTC	CASNWLAGASYEQYF
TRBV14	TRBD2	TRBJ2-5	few	TGTGCCAGAAGCCAACTAGCGGGAGGTGGGGAGACCCAGTACTTC	CARSQLAGGGETQYF
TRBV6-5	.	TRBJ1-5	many	TGTGCCAGCAGTTACGACAACAATCAGCCCCAGCATTTT	CASSYDNNQPQHF
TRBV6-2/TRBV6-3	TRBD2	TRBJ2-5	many	TGTGCCAGCAGTTACGGGACTAGCGGGTTGACGGCCCCTGACCAAGAGACCCAGTACTTC	CASSYGTSGLTAPDQETQYF
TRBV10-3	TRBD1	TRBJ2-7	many	TGTGCCACACGAGGGGCAGGGGGCGGCGAGCAGTACTTC	CATRGAGGGEQYF